This is a list of T cell receptor beta chains from one sample in a study of technical replicates of blood from several donors. Here immunoSEQ multiplex PCR was the method, and the copy in TCRdb shows in-frame clones only, minus some. The sample shows fewer than 100,000 clones, about 89% of them seen only once. The sequenced material came from T cells isolated from PBMCs. The source of these receptors is a human donor in good health. CDR3s include the opening cysteine and the closing phenylalanine or tryptophan. Each record gives: J gene, V gene, D gene, clone size, CDR3 DNA, CDR3 protein. D genes are given only for firm matches. A clone size is listed for some rows: how often the clone was seen (once, few, many), or a class if it is expanded.

TRBJ2-7 | TRBV4-1 | TRBD1 | . | TGCGCCAGCAGCCAAGCGGGACAGGGGGCCTACGAGCAGTACTTC | CASSQAGQGAYEQYF
TRBJ2-6 | TRBV2 | . | once | TGTGCCAGCAGAGAGAGTAGATCCGAGCTTAGCCCTGGGGCCAACGTCCTGACTTTC | CASRESRSELSPGANVLTF
TRBJ1-3 | TRBV19 | TRBD1 | . | TGTGCCAGTAGTACCTTAGGGACAGGGGTCGGAAACACCATATATTTT | CASSTLGTGVGNTIYF
TRBJ2-1 | TRBV6-5 | TRBD2 | . | TGTGCCAGCAGTAAACCTAGCGGGAATGAGCAGTTCTTC | CASSKPSGNEQFF
TRBJ2-1 | TRBV5-1 | . | . | TGCGCCAGCAGCTTGGCCTGGGGCGGAGGGTCCAATGAGCAGTTCTTC | CASSLAWGGGSNEQFF
TRBJ2-5 | TRBV6-1 | . | . | TGTGCCAGCAGTGCAGCTCTGGGGGGAGACGAGACCCAGTACTTC | CASSAALGGDETQYF
TRBJ2-7 | TRBV5-6 | TRBD1 | . | TGTGCCAGCAGCGGGACAGTTAGAAGTTACGAGCAGTACTTC | CASSGTVRSYEQYF
TRBJ2-1 | TRBV5-1 | . | . | TGCGCCAGCAGCTTCCCCGGGAGCTCCTACAATGAGCAGTTCTTC | CASSFPGSSYNEQFF
TRBJ2-5 | TRBV9 | TRBD2 | . | TGTGCCAGCAGCGTAGCGGGAGAGACTAGCGGTACTCCACAAGAGACCCAGTACTTC | CASSVAGETSGTPQETQYF
TRBJ2-7 | TRBV10-3 | . | . | TGTGCCATCGCAAGGGGAAGGGGGATCTACGAGCAGTACTTC | CAIARGRGIYEQYF
TRBJ2-7 | TRBV4-3 | . | . | TGCGCCAGCAGCCAAGACCGGTCTACTCTGAACGAGCAGTACTTC | CASSQDRSTLNEQYF
TRBJ1-1 | TRBV6-5 | . | few | TGTGCCAGCAGTTTCACAGGGAGTCACACTGAAGCTTTCTTT | CASSFTGSHTEAFF
TRBJ2-5 | TRBV5-4 | TRBD2 | . | TGTGCCAGCAGCTTTACTAGCGGGGGACAAGAGACCCAGTACTTC | CASSFTSGGQETQYF
TRBJ2-3 | TRBV11-2 | . | . | TGTGCCAGCAGATATGGGCCTGGGGCCACAGATACGCAGTATTTT | CASRYGPGATDTQYF
TRBJ2-3 | TRBV28 | . | once | TGTGCCAGCAGTTTCGATAAGCGGGATACGCAGTATTTT | CASSFDKRDTQYF
TRBJ2-2 | TRBV5-1 | TRBD1 | once | TGCGCCAGCAGCGGCCGGGACAGGGGGCATACCGGGGAGCTGTTTTTT | CASSGRDRGHTGELFF
TRBJ1-1 | TRBV7-3 | . | few | TGTGCCAGCAGCTTCGGGGGACTGAACACTGAAGCTTTCTTT | CASSFGGLNTEAFF
TRBJ2-6 | TRBV5-1 | . | . | TGCGCCAGCAGCCTCCCGGCCAACGTCCTGACTTTC | CASSLPANVLTF